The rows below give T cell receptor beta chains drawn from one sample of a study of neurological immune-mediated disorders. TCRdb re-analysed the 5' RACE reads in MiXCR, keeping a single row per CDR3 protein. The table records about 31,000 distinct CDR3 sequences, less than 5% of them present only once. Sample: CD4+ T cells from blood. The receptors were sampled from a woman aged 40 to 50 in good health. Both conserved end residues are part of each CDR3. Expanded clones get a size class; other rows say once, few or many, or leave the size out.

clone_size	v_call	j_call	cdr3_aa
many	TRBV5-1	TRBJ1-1	CASSLGDNEAFF
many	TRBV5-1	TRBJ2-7	CASSLPTGNGEQYF
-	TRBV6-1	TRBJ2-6	CASSWDSPGANVLTF
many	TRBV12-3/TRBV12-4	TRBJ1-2	CASSLRGGQNNYGYTF
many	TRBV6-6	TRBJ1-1	CASKKGPNEAFF
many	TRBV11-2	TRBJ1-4	CASSLGAGEEKLFF
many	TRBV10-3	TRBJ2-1	CAIRRGASGGAKVYNEQFF
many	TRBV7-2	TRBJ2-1	CASTQAYMYNEQFF
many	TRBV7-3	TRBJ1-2	CASSSGTGADGYTF
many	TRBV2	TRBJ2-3	CASSRLAGGTDTQYF
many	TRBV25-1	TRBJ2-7	CASSVSGYRSEQYF